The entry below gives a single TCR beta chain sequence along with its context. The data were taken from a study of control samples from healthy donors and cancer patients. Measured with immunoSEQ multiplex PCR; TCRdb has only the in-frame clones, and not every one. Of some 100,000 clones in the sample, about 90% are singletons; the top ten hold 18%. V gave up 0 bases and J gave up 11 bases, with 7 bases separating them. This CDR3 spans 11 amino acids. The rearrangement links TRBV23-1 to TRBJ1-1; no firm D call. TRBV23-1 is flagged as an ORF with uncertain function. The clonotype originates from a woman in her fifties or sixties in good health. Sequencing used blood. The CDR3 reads CASSQSRAAFF. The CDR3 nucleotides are TGCGCCAGCAGTCAATCGAGGGCGGCTTTCTTT.